Following are 23 T cell receptor beta chains from one sample sequenced in a study of blood T cell repertoires in COVID-19. Assay: immunoSEQ multiplex PCR; the TCRdb copy retains only in-frame clones and omits some. This table holds approximately 300,000 clones, around 85% found once. The sequencing input was peripheral blood. The receptors stem from a human donor with COVID-19, enrolled during active disease. The donor label of this sample is uncertain.

The V and J genes are TRBV6-5 and TRBJ2-7; a possible D gene is TRBD2 (5 bases). The germline V gene encodes CDR1 MNHEY and CDR2 SVGAGI. Trimming cost V 7 bases and J 2 bases, with 12 bases left between them. This CDR3 is built from 13 residues. In DNA, the CDR3 is TGTGCCAGCACCACGGACGGGACCTACGAGCAGTACTTC. Translation: CASTTDGTYEQYF.

Concerning this clone: Other nucleotide sequences in the sample specify the same CDR3. The V and J genes are TRBV28 and TRBJ2-7, with D perhaps TRBD2 (6 bases). V dropped 6 bases and J dropped 0 bases, with 12 bases sitting between them. Germline V lookup: CDR1 MDHEN, CDR2 SYDVKM. This CDR3 is built from 14 residues. This CDR3 reads CASSLGGSSYEQYF. CDR3 nucleotide sequence: TGTGCCAGCAGCCTGGGGGGTTCCTCCTACGAGCAGTACTTC.

This chain joins TRBV5-6 and TRBJ2-3; TRBD1 matches at 7 bases. The ends lost 4 bases at V and 2 bases at J; junction bases unmatched: 16. Germline assignment: CDR1 SGHDT and CDR2 YYEEEE. The CDR3 has 18 amino acids. The CDR3 DNA follows: TGTGCCAGCAGCCAGGGGGTTTTTTACTCTCGTCTCACAGATACGCAGTATTTT. Translated: CASSQGVFYSRLTDTQYF. The variable domain in full, with the rest retrieved from reference TRBV5-6 and TRBJ2-3, is DAGVTQSPTHLIKTRGQQVTLRCSPKSGHDTVSWYQQALGQGPQFIFQYYEEEERQRGNFPDRFSGHQFPNYSSELNVNALLLGDSALYLCASSQGVFYSRLTDTQYFGPGTRLTVL.

V and J are TRBV4-1 and TRBJ2-1; 7 bases are a match to TRBD2. Germline CDR1 is MGHRA and CDR2 is YSYEKL. With 0 bases clipped from V and 4 bases from J, the junction kept 9 bases outside the gene matches. This CDR3 is built from 17 residues. CDR3 residues: CASSQEPLAVLYNEQFF. For the CDR3, the DNA is TGCGCCAGCAGCCAAGAGCCTCTAGCGGTTCTATACAATGAGCAGTTCTTC.

The chain carries TRBV9 and TRBJ1-1; 9 bases map to TRBD1. V was pared by 4 bases and J by 6 bases, with 10 bases of the junction left unmatched. CDR1 and CDR2 from the germline V gene are SGDLS and YYNGEE. The CDR3 has 15 residues. CDR3 DNA: TGTGCCAGCAGCCCACAGGGGGCGTTTGCCCCTGAAGCTTTCTTT. It encodes CASSPQGAFAPEAFF.

This sequence joins TRBV5-6 and TRBJ1-6; no definite D call. Germline values: CDR1 SGHDT, CDR2 YYEEEE. The CDR3 contains 16 residues. V shed 1 base and J shed 0 bases, with 8 bases lying between them. The chain's CDR3 is CASSLWESSYNSPLHF. In DNA, the CDR3 is TGTGCCAGCAGCTTGTGGGAGAGCTCCTATAATTCACCCCTCCACTTT. The variable domain in full, with the rest retrieved from reference TRBV5-6 and TRBJ1-6, is DAGVTQSPTHLIKTRGQQVTLRCSPKSGHDTVSWYQQALGQGPQFIFQYYEEEERQRGNFPDRFSGHQFPNYSSELNVNALLLGDSALYLCASSLWESSYNSPLHFGNGTRLTVT.

This clone was observed a single time. V gene TRBV6-2 or TRBV6-3 combines with J gene TRBJ1-1; TRBD1 matches 11 bases. The CDR3 is 16 amino acids. Trimming cost V 2 bases and J 1 base; bases outside gene matches: 3. From germline, CDR1 is MNHEY and CDR2 SVGEGT. The CDR3 DNA follows: TGTGCCAGCAGTTACGGGACAGGGGGGCGGAACACTGAAGCTTTCTTT. Residues: CASSYGTGGRNTEAFF.

This clone was observed at least ten times. V usage is TRBV6-4 and J usage is TRBJ2-3; possible D gene TRBD2, 6 bases. The germline V and J ends were trimmed by 8 bases and 0 bases, with 18 bases remaining between them. CDR1 and CDR2 from the germline V gene are MRHNA and SNTAGT. The CDR3 spans 16 residues. CDR3 protein: CASGEGSGTSTDTQYF. The CDR3, as DNA: TGTGCCAGCGGAGAGGGTAGCGGCACTAGCACAGATACGCAGTATTTT.

The rearrangement links TRBV7-9 to TRBJ2-7; TRBD1 matches 8 bases. The CDR3 spans 15 residues. In germline, CDR1 is SEHNR, CDR2 FQNEAQ (reference sequence). After removal of 4 bases from V and 0 bases from J, the junction contained 5 bases not matched to a gene. The CDR3 loop reads CASSWATGASYEQYF. CDR3 in DNA: TGTGCCAGCAGCTGGGCGACAGGGGCCTCCTACGAGCAGTACTTC.

The chain carries TRBV7-9 and TRBJ1-2, with 10 bases lining up with TRBD1. The CDR3 consists of 15 residues. The germline gives CDR1 SEHNR, CDR2 FQNEAQ (reference sequence). J gave up 8 bases and V 4 bases, and 10 bases lay outside the gene matches. The CDR3 DNA is TGTGCCAGCAGCTCAGCGGGGGACAGGGGTCAAGGCTACACCTTC. It yields the protein CASSSAGDRGQGYTF.

The chain couples TRBV19 to TRBJ2-3, with D possibly being TRBD2 (5 bases). Germline CDR1 reads LNHDA; CDR2 reads SQIVND (reference sequence). Trimming left V 2 bases short and J 14 bases short, with 11 bases between. This CDR3 has 11 residues. DNA for the CDR3: TGTGCCAGTAGTATAAGGGAGAATGGGTATTTT. Amino acid sequence: CASSIRENGYF.

The V and J genes are TRBV19 and TRBJ2-6, with TRBD1 matching over 9 bases. The CDR3 loop spans 17 amino acids. Germline V gene data show CDR1 as LNHDA and CDR2 as SQIVND (reference sequence). V lost 1 base and J lost 4; bases outside the gene matches: 5. CDR3 in DNA: TGTGCCAGTAGTATAGGGACAGGGGCTGGAGGGGCCAACGTCCTGACTTTC. Its translation is CASSIGTGAGGANVLTF. The whole variable domain, filled in from reference TRBV19 and TRBJ2-6, reads DGGITQSPKYLFRKEGQNVTLSCEQNLNHDAMYWYRQDPGQGLRLIYYSQIVNDFQKGDIAEGYSVSREKKESFPLTVTSAQKNPTAFYLCASSIGTGAGGANVLTFGAGSRLTVL.

This chain joins TRBV7-8 and TRBJ2-5; TRBD1 matches at 9 bases. The CDR3 is 15 residues long. The junction had 7 bases not matched to a gene; V was cut back by 4 bases and J by 4 bases. Germline V gives CDR1 SGHVS, CDR2 FQNEAQ. The CDR3 sequence is CASSSDRGKGETQYF. Here the CDR3 DNA reads TGTGCCAGCAGCTCCGACAGGGGGAAGGGAGAGACCCAGTACTTC.

The chain carries TRBV12-3 or TRBV12-4 and TRBJ2-7, with D perhaps TRBD2 (5 bases). Trimming removed 3 bases from V and 7 bases from J, with 13 bases in between. The CDR3 runs 13 residues. The CDR3 loop is CASSLDPSGEQYF. The CDR3 DNA reads as TGTGCCAGCAGTTTGGACCCCTCGGGGGAGCAGTACTTC.

The V and J genes are TRBV29-1 and TRBJ1-3; 9 bases match TRBD1. V lost 4 bases, J lost 0 bases, and 7 bases stayed unmatched. CDR1 and CDR2 (germline): SQVTM, ANQGSEA. CDR3 length: 16 amino acids. The CDR3 is CSVADRGYSSGNTIYF. CDR3 nucleotide sequence: TGCAGCGTTGCCGACAGGGGGTATTCCTCTGGAAACACCATATATTTT.

V and J are TRBV7-8 and TRBJ1-4; D is perhaps TRBD1 (5 bases). The CDR3 contains 16 residues. The ends were cut back, 5 bases at V and 1 base at J, with 14 bases in the middle. The germline V gene encodes CDR1 SGHVS and CDR2 FQNEAQ. In DNA, the CDR3 is TGTGCCAGCAGCCCGACAGAATTTCAAACTAATGAAAAACTGTTTTTT. Translating it yields CASSPTEFQTNEKLFF. Variable domain in full (rest from reference TRBV7-8 and TRBJ1-4): GAGVSQSPRYKVAKRGQDVALRCDPISGHVSLFWYQQALGQGPEFLTYFQNEAQLDKSGLPSDRFFAERPEGSVSTLKIQRTQQEDSAVYLCASSPTEFQTNEKLFFGSGTQLSVL.

The V and J genes are TRBV25-1 and TRBJ1-2; perhaps TRBD1 as D (5 bases). Germline CDR1 and CDR2: MGHDK and SYGVNS. The germline V and J ends were trimmed by 4 bases and 4 bases, with 10 bases remaining between them. There are 13 residues in the CDR3. CDR3 sequence: CASSGQSRYGYTF. As DNA, the CDR3 is TGTGCCAGCAGTGGACAGTCACGCTATGGCTACACCTTC.

The chain has TRBV28 and TRBJ2-5; 7 bases agree with TRBD2. V lost 3 bases, J lost 2 bases, and 9 bases stayed unmatched. This CDR3 is built from 16 residues. Germline V gives CDR1 MDHEN, CDR2 SYDVKM. CDR3 coding DNA: TGTGCCAGCAGTTTTGTCCCAGCGGGAACTCAAGAGACCCAGTACTTC. Its protein is CASSFVPAGTQETQYF. Complete variable domain (other parts from reference TRBV28 and TRBJ2-5): DVKVTQSSRYLVKRTGEKVFLECVQDMDHENMFWYRQDPGLGLRLIYFSYDVKMKEKGDIPEGYSVSREKKERFSLILESASTNQTSMYLCASSFVPAGTQETQYFGPGTRLLVL.

This clone was found a few times. This chain joins TRBV6-6 and TRBJ2-3; D uncertain. CDR3 size: 13 residues. The V end was cut by 5 bases, the J end by 2 bases, with 8 bases between. CDR1 is MNHNY, CDR2 SVGAGI, per germline (reference sequence). The CDR3 sequence is CASSVPVTDTQYF. CDR3 DNA: TGTGCCAGCAGTGTCCCTGTCACAGATACGCAGTATTTT.

This chain joins TRBV7-9 and TRBJ2-1, with 12 bases matching TRBD2. Trimming took 1 base from V and 9 from J; bases not matched to a gene: 10. Germline assignment: CDR1 SEHNR and CDR2 FQNEAQ (reference sequence). The CDR3 has 17 amino acids. CDR3 sequence: CASSLERLAGAAREQFF. The CDR3 DNA is TGTGCCAGCAGCTTAGAAAGACTAGCGGGAGCGGCGCGTGAGCAGTTCTTC.

The rearrangement uses TRBV27 and TRBJ1-2; the match to TRBD1 covers 10 bases. The CDR3 length is 15 residues. V trimming: 5 bases; J trimming: 6 bases; junction bases outside the gene matches: 9. Germline V CDR1 and CDR2: MNHEY, SMNVEV (reference sequence). CDR3 residues: CASSPGTGAGHGYTF. The CDR3 bases are TGTGCCAGCAGTCCCGGGACAGGGGCAGGCCATGGCTACACCTTC.

The V gene is TRBV6-5, the J gene TRBJ1-1, with 8 bases matching TRBD1. V gave up 6 bases and J gave up 3 bases; unmatched junction bases: 6. Germline V gene data show CDR1 as MNHEY and CDR2 as SVGAGI. CDR3 length: 14 amino acids. Written as DNA, the CDR3 is TGTGCCAGCAGCAAAGGACAGGGTTACACTGAAGCTTTCTTT. As protein: CASSKGQGYTEAFF.

This chain connects TRBV5-1 to TRBJ1-1; tentatively, D is TRBD1 (6 bases). V shed 0 bases and J shed 6 bases, with 9 bases lying between them. Germline CDR1 SGHRS, CDR2 YFSETQ. The CDR3 runs to 13 residues. The CDR3, as DNA: TGCGCCAGCAGCTTGGAGGGGGTTGCTGAAGCTTTCTTT. This translates into CASSLEGVAEAFF.